These 27 T cell receptor beta chains were sequenced from one sample in a study of cytomegalovirus exposure and HLA in healthy donors (dated by TCRdb to 2015 to 2018). Preparation of the library involved the immunoSEQ multiplex PCR assay. For the multiplex PCR, a mixture combining 60 forward primers for TCR Vbeta segments and 13 reverse primers for TCR Jbeta segments was used. The clones in this table, taken by TCRdb from immuneACCESS, are in-frame only. Not every clone is retained; where verified, under half of the shortfall comes from an unresolved V gene, and the cause of the rest is unknown. Present in this sample are over 60,000 clones, around 80% of which were seen just once. Clones ranked in the top ten supply 7.4% of the sample. Sample: PBMCs. Every receptor here comes from a young woman in good health and CMV-seropositive.

The chain recombines TRBV4-2 with TRBJ2-6; 9 nucleotides align to TRBD1. V lost 5 bases, J lost 2 bases, and 10 bases stayed unmatched. Germline values: CDR1 LGHNA, CDR2 YNFKEQ. The CDR3 extends over 18 amino acids. The DNA of the CDR3 is TGTGCCAGCAGCTTCACCGGGACAGGGAATACTGGGGCCAACGTCCTGACTTTC. Its translation: CASSFTGTGNTGANVLTF.

The J gene is TRBJ2-5, the V gene TRBV6-6; the D is unclear. The CDR3 runs 11 residues. The ends were cut back, 5 bases at V and 4 bases at J, with 5 bases in the middle. Germline CDR1 and CDR2: MNHNY and SVGAGI (reference sequence). CDR3 sequence (DNA): TGTGCCAGCAGTCCGTTAGAGACCCAGTACTTC. Protein sequence: CASSPLETQYF.

This rearrangement joins TRBV18 to TRBJ2-6, with a weak D call TRBD1 (6 bases). The V end was cut by 1 base, the J end by 2 bases, with 18 bases between. The germline CDR1 and CDR2 sequences are KGHSH and LQKENI. The CDR3 length is 19 residues. This CDR3 reads CASSPLQQGELTGANVLTF. The CDR3 coding sequence is TGTGCCAGCTCACCACTCCAACAGGGAGAATTGACTGGGGCCAACGTCCTGACTTTC.

The genes are TRBV4-2 and TRBJ2-3, with TRBD2 matching 8 bases. Per the germline V gene, CDR1 is LGHNA and CDR2 is YNFKEQ. V lost 0 bases, J lost 2 bases, and 13 bases stayed unmatched. This CDR3 contains 19 residues. CDR3 in DNA: TGTGCCAGCAGCCAAGATGGGGGGTTGGGCGGGAGGTACACAGATACGCAGTATTTT. It encodes CASSQDGGLGGRYTDTQYF.

The rearrangement links TRBV25-1 to TRBJ2-7; no reliable D call. Germline values: CDR1 MGHDK, CDR2 SYGVNS. CDR3 length equals 11 residues. V lost 4 bases, J lost 3 bases, and 4 bases lay in between. The CDR3 coding sequence is TGTGCCAGCAGTGCCCTCTACGAGCAGTACTTC. Amino acids: CASSALYEQYF.

The chain combines TRBV28 with TRBJ2-7, with D possibly matching TRBD1 (8 bases). The CDR3 spans 13 residues. V lost 7 bases, J lost 7 bases, and 17 bases lay in between. Germline CDR1 is MDHEN and CDR2 is SYDVKM. The CDR3 DNA sequence: TGTGCCAGCACAGGGGGCCTGGGGGGGGAGCAGTACTTC. It yields the protein CASTGGLGGEQYF.

The genes are TRBV7-2 and TRBJ2-1, with 13 bases lining up with TRBD2. J lost 5 bases, V lost 4 bases, and 2 bases had no gene match. The CDR3 is 15 residues long. Germline CDR1 SGHTA, CDR2 FQGNSA. The CDR3 sequence: CASSWTSGSHNEQFF. In nucleotides, the CDR3 is TGTGCCAGCAGCTGGACTAGCGGGAGTCACAATGAGCAGTTCTTC. The full variable domain, in which reference TRBV7-2 and TRBJ2-1 provide the parts outside the CDR3, is GAGVSQSPSNKVTEKGKDVELRCDPISGHTALYWYRQSLGQGLEFLIYFQGNSAPDKSGLPSDRFSAERTGGSVSTLTIQRTQQEDSAVYLCASSWTSGSHNEQFFGPGTRLTVL.

The chain joins TRBV4-1 to TRBJ2-3, with TRBD1 as a possible D gene (6 bases). Deletions cut 1 base from V and 5 bases from J, with 16 bases between. CDR1 and CDR2 (germline): MGHRA, YSYEKL. CDR3 size: 16 residues. The CDR3 is CASSQGQGWKGDTQYF. DNA of the CDR3: TGCGCCAGCAGCCAAGGTCAGGGGTGGAAGGGAGATACGCAGTATTTT.

The chain has TRBV7-9 and TRBJ1-1; no firm D call. Germline lookup yields CDR1 SEHNR and CDR2 FQNEAQ (reference sequence). This CDR3 spans 12 amino acids. The V end lost 5 bases, the J end lost 4 bases, and 8 bases lay between the germline ends. The CDR3 nucleotides are TGTGCCAGCAGCCGCGGCCCCACTGAAGCTTTCTTT. It specifies CASSRGPTEAFF.

V usage is TRBV11-3 and J usage is TRBJ2-1; 10 nucleotides align to TRBD2. This CDR3 is 15 amino acids long. Losses at the gene ends were 3 bases for V and 6 bases for J; bases not matched to a gene: 5. Germline V lookup: CDR1 SGHNT, CDR2 YENEEA. CDR3 nucleotide sequence: TGTGCCAGCAGCTTTCGGACTAGCGGCCTCAATGAGCAGTTCTTC. It codes for CASSFRTSGLNEQFF.

V usage is TRBV5-1 and J usage is TRBJ2-3; 8 nucleotides line up with TRBD1. Germline assignment: CDR1 SGHRS and CDR2 YFSETQ. Losses at the gene ends were 5 bases for V and 0 bases for J; bases not matched to a gene: 11. The CDR3 is 17 amino acids. The CDR3 sequence: CASRPSGTGGSTDTQYF. Written as DNA, the CDR3 is TGCGCCAGCAGGCCCTCCGGGACAGGAGGGAGCACAGATACGCAGTATTTT.

In DNA form, the CDR3 reads TGTGCCAGTTCGACAGGAGCTTTAACCGGGGAGCTGTTTTTT. It specifies CASSTGALTGELFF. V and J are TRBV5-6 and TRBJ2-2, with D perhaps TRBD1 (6 bases). Germline V gene data show CDR1 as SGHDT and CDR2 as YYEEEE. The CDR3 is 14 residues long. V lost 8 bases and J 5 bases, leaving 16 bases between the germline ends.

The chain recombines TRBV11-3 with TRBJ2-5; D perhaps matches TRBD2 (5 bases). This CDR3 contains 13 residues. Trimming left V 4 bases short and J 5 bases short, with 11 bases between. CDR1 and CDR2 (germline): SGHNT, YENEEA. The CDR3 sequence is CASSSTSRETQYF. Written as DNA, the CDR3 is TGTGCCAGCAGCTCTACTAGTAGGGAGACCCAGTACTTC. Drawing the rest from reference TRBV11-3 and TRBJ2-5, the complete variable domain is EAGVVQSPRYKIIEKKQPVAFWCNPISGHNTLYWYLQNLGQGPELLIRYENEEAVDDSQLPKDRFSAERLKGVDSTLKIQPAELGDSAVYLCASSSTSRETQYFGPGTRLLVL.

The V and J genes are TRBV9 and TRBJ2-1; TRBD2 matches 8 bases. Germline CDR1 and CDR2: SGDLS and YYNGEE. The CDR3 consists of 14 residues. V dropped 2 bases and J dropped 7; count of bases not matched to a gene: 5. The CDR3 spells CASSVQAGVNEQFF. The CDR3 DNA reads TGTGCCAGCAGCGTTCAAGCGGGAGTTAATGAGCAGTTCTTC.

The rearrangement links TRBV25-1 to TRBJ2-6; TRBD1 matches 8 bases. The trim removed 5 bases at V and 1 base at J, leaving 4 bases unmatched. The CDR3 extends over 16 amino acids. Germline CDR1 reads MGHDK; CDR2 reads SYGVNS. The CDR3 spells CASSRTGWSGANVLTF. For the CDR3, the DNA is TGTGCCAGCAGTCGGACAGGGTGGTCTGGGGCCAACGTCCTGACTTTC.

Points on this clone: The limits of the CDR3 on the DNA are not certain, so only TCRdb's listed CDR3 is given. V gene TRBV7-9 combines with J gene TRBJ2-1; the table gives TRBD1 as D, unverified against the DNA. The CDR3 spans 13 amino acids, including both terminal residues. The germline gives CDR1 SEHNR, CDR2 FQNEAQ (reference sequence). The CDR3 protein is CASSFGGGTEKFF.

The CDR3 sequence: CASSLAPDRQYYEQYF. The DNA for the CDR3 is TGCGCCAGCAGCTTGGCCCCGGACAGACAATACTACGAGCAGTACTTC. This sequence joins TRBV5-1 and TRBJ2-7, with D perhaps TRBD1 (6 bases). CDR3 length: 16 residues. The V gene's germline CDR1 is SGHRS and CDR2 YFSETQ. The V end was cut by 0 bases, the J end by 3 bases, with 16 bases between.

The V call is TRBV5-4, the J call TRBJ2-5, with 10 bases matching TRBD1. The ends lost 4 bases at V and 5 bases at J; junction bases unmatched: 8. The CDR3 loop spans 15 amino acids. Germline V gives CDR1 SGHNT, CDR2 YYREEE (reference sequence). The CDR3 nucleotides read TGTGCCAGCAGCCCGACAGGGGGCGCAAGGGAGACCCAGTACTTC. This codes for CASSPTGGARETQYF.

This rearrangement joins TRBV9 to TRBJ2-1; no reliable D call. The V gene's germline CDR1 is SGDLS and CDR2 YYNGEE. V lost 0 bases and J lost 7, with 11 bases in between. The CDR3 spans 14 residues. The CDR3, as DNA: TGTGCCAGCAGCGTAGGTGGGCCAAAAAATGAGCAGTTCTTC. This sequence encodes CASSVGGPKNEQFF. Drawing the rest from reference TRBV9 and TRBJ2-1, the complete variable domain is DSGVTQTPKHLITATGQRVTLRCSPRSGDLSVYWYQQSLDQGLQFLIQYYNGEERAKGNILERFSAQQFPDLHSELNLSSLELGDSALYFCASSVGGPKNEQFFGPGTRLTVL.

The rearrangement joins TRBV29-1 to TRBJ1-1; perhaps TRBD1 as D (6 bases). From germline, CDR1 is SQVTM and CDR2 ANQGSEA. Trimming shortened V by 0 bases and J by 2 bases, and 13 bases separated the two germline ends. The length of the CDR3 is 15 residues. CDR3 residues: CSVEDKNRANTEAFF. The CDR3 nucleotides read TGCAGCGTTGAAGATAAGAACAGGGCAAACACTGAAGCTTTCTTT.

The rearrangement uses TRBV5-6 and TRBJ2-2; a possible D gene is TRBD1 (5 bases). The germline CDR1 and CDR2 sequences are SGHDT and YYEEEE. The CDR3 contains 15 residues. The V gene lost 0 bases and the J gene lost 0 bases, with 6 bases spanning the gap. CDR3 nucleotide sequence: TGTGCCAGCAGCTTGGAGGGGACGAACACCGGGGAGCTGTTTTTT. As protein: CASSLEGTNTGELFF.

The chain links TRBV14 to TRBJ2-1; no reliable D call. CDR3 length: 15 residues. Deletions cut 4 bases from V and 4 bases from J, with 14 bases between. CDR1 SGHDN and CDR2 FVKESK come from the germline V gene. CDR3 bases: TGTGCCAGCAGCCCTACTGGTGGGCCGTACAATGAGCAGTTCTTC. The encoded protein is CASSPTGGPYNEQFF.

The CDR3: CASSRTSYEQYF. In DNA form, the CDR3 reads TGTGCCAGCAGCCGGACTTCCTACGAGCAGTACTTC. The V gene is TRBV28, the J gene TRBJ2-7, with D possibly matching TRBD2 (5 bases). CDR3 length: 12 residues. The V and J ends lost 6 bases and 1 base respectively, with 7 bases between them. CDR1 MDHEN and CDR2 SYDVKM come from the germline V gene.

V gene TRBV5-1 combines with J gene TRBJ2-3, with 8 positions matching TRBD2. The CDR3 is made up of 15 amino acids. With 2 bases clipped from V and 0 bases from J, the junction kept 2 bases outside the gene matches. Per the germline V gene, CDR1 is SGHRS and CDR2 is YFSETQ. CDR3 protein: CASSLAGASTDTQYF. DNA of the CDR3: TGCGCCAGCAGCTTAGCGGGAGCAAGCACAGATACGCAGTATTTT.

The chain links TRBV14 to TRBJ2-7; 8 bases map to TRBD1. Germline V lookup: CDR1 SGHDN, CDR2 FVKESK. The CDR3 has 16 residues. Losses at the gene ends were 4 bases for V and 0 bases for J; bases not matched to a gene: 8. CDR3 loop: CASSRTGQESSYEQYF. In DNA form, the CDR3 reads TGTGCCAGCAGCCGGACGGGACAGGAAAGCTCCTACGAGCAGTACTTC. The variable domain in full, with the rest retrieved from reference TRBV14 and TRBJ2-7, is EAGVTQFPSHSVIEKGQTVTLRCDPISGHDNLYWYRRVMGKEIKFLLHFVKESKQDESGMPNNRFLAERTGGTYSTLKVQPAELEDSGVYFCASSRTGQESSYEQYFGPGTRLTVT.

Details on this clone: One end of the junction does not line up with germline, which may come from a read error. The CDR3, as DNA: TGTTCCAGCAGTCTCTATCCAGAGGACAGGGGAAGGAACACTGAAGCTTTCTTT. The encoded protein is CSSSLYPEDRGRNTEAFF. V usage is TRBV7-9 and J usage is TRBJ1-1, with 9 bases fitting TRBD1. The CDR3 contains 18 residues. The V gene's germline CDR1 is SEHNR and CDR2 FQNEAQ (reference sequence). The full variable domain, in which reference TRBV7-9 and TRBJ1-1 provide the parts outside the CDR3, is DTGVSQNPRHKITKRGQNVTFRCDPISEHNRLYWYRQTLGQGPEFLTYFQNEAQLEKSRLLSDRFSAERPKGSFSTLEIQRTEQGDSAMYLCSSSLYPEDRGRNTEAFFGQGTRLTVV.

This clone appeared a few times. The chain employs TRBV27 and TRBJ1-5; unclear D gene. With 0 bases removed from V and 5 bases from J, the gap between germline ends came to 11 bases. The CDR3 is 15 residues long. Per germline, CDR1 MNHEY and CDR2 SMNVEV (reference sequence). The CDR3 protein is CASSLSASLDQPQHF. CDR3 coding DNA: TGTGCCAGCAGTTTATCCGCCAGCCTAGATCAGCCCCAGCATTTT.